This T cell receptor (beta chain) was documented in a study of PD-1 blockade in classical Hodgkin lymphoma. The method was immunoSEQ multiplex PCR; TCRdb's version includes in-frame clones alone and lacks a portion of them. The repertoire holds 55,000 to 60,000 clones, with around 93% as singletons. Looked up from germline, CDR1 is LGHNA and CDR2 is YSLEER. The CDR3 sequence is 15 residues long. This clone ranks as medium-sized. Mismatch with germline at one junction end may stem from a read error. Each patient experienced a relapse that followed autologous stem cell transplantation, and brentuximab vedotin exposure varied.

The sequence was obtained from a human donor with classical Hodgkin lymphoma. This chain uses TRBV4-3 with TRBJ2-1, with TRBD2 matching over 9 bases. The sequences come from peripheral blood mononuclear cells (PBMCs), collected before the second cycle of nivolumab. CDR3 amino acids: CASSDGTSSNNEQFF. DNA for the CDR3: TGCGCCAGCAGTGACGGGACTAGCTCCAACAATGAGCAGTTCTTC.